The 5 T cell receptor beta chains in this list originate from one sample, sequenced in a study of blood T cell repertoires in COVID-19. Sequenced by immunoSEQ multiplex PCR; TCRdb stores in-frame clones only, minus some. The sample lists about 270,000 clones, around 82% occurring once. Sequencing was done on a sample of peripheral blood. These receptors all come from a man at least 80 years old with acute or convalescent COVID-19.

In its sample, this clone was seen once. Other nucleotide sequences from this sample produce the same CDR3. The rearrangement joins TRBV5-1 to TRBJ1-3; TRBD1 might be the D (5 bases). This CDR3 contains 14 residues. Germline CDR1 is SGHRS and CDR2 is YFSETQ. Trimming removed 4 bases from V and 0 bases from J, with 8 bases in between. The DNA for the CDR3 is TGCGCCAGCAGCCCGGGGGGCTCTGGAAACACCATATATTTT. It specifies CASSPGGSGNTIYF.

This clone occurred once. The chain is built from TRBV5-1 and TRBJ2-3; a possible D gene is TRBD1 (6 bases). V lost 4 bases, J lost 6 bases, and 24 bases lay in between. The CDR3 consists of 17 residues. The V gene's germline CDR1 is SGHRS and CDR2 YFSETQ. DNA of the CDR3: TGCGCCAGCAGCCCACCTGTAACAGGGAACTATGGGGATACGCAGTATTTT. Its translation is CASSPPVTGNYGDTQYF. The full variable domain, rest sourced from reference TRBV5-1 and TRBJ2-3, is KAGVTQTPRYLIKTRGQQVTLSCSPISGHRSVSWYQQTPGQGLQFLFEYFSETQRNKGNFPGRFSGRQFSNSRSEMNVSTLELGDSALYLCASSPPVTGNYGDTQYFGPGTRLTVL.

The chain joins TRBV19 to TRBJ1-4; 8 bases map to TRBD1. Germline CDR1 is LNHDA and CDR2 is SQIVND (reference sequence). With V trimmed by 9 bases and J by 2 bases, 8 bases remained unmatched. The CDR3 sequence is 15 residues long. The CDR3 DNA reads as TGTGCCAGCCGGACCCAGGGGGCGACTAATGAAAAACTGTTTTTT. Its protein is CASRTQGATNEKLFF.

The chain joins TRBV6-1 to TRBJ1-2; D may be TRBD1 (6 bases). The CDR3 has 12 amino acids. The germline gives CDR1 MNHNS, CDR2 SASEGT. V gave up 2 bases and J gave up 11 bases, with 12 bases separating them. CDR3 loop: CASSEPRRGYTF. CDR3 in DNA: TGTGCCAGCAGTGAACCTCGCAGGGGATACACCTTC.

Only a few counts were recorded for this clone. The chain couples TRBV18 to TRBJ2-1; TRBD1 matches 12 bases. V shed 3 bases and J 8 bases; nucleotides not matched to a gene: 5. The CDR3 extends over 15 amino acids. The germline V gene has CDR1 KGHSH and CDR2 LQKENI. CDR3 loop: CASSPTGTGGYEQFF. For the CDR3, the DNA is TGTGCCAGCTCACCTACCGGGACAGGGGGCTATGAGCAGTTCTTC.